The rows below give T cell receptor beta chains drawn from one sample of a study of cytomegalovirus exposure and HLA in healthy donors. Generated by immunoSEQ multiplex PCR, the TCRdb table keeps only in-frame clones and is missing some. The sample lists about 43,000 clones, around 53% occurring once. The source material was PBMCs. These receptor sequences come from a man in his sixties in good health and CMV-seronegative. The CDR3 runs from the conserved cysteine through the conserved F or W. A D gene is named only where the DNA matches it firmly. A clone size is listed for some rows: how often the clone was seen (once, few, many), or a class if it is expanded.

J gene: TRBJ1-5; D gene: TRBD1; clone size: once; V gene: TRBV2; CDR3 protein: CASGDRAGQPQHF; CDR3 DNA: TGTGCCAGCGGGGACAGGGCTGGCCAGCCCCAGCATTTT
J gene: TRBJ2-7; D gene: TRBD1; clone size: once; V gene: TRBV7-9; CDR3 protein: CASSFRTGDEQYF; CDR3 DNA: TGTGCCAGCAGCTTCCGGACAGGGGACGAGCAGTACTTC
J gene: TRBJ1-2; D gene: NA; clone size: NA; V gene: TRBV2; CDR3 protein: CASSPLSGTDNYGYTF; CDR3 DNA: TGTGCCAGCAGCCCCTTATCCGGGACTGACAACTATGGCTACACCTTC
J gene: TRBJ2-1; D gene: TRBD1; clone size: NA; V gene: TRBV6-1; CDR3 protein: CASSGQGSNEQFF; CDR3 DNA: TGTGCCAGCAGTGGACAGGGTAGCAATGAGCAGTTCTTC
J gene: TRBJ1-5; D gene: NA; clone size: NA; V gene: TRBV10-3; CDR3 protein: CAISEGAPGQPQHF; CDR3 DNA: TGTGCCATCAGTGAGGGGGCGCCGGGTCAGCCCCAGCATTTT
J gene: TRBJ2-7; D gene: TRBD1; clone size: NA; V gene: TRBV6-6; CDR3 protein: CASRPGQGFNEQYF; CDR3 DNA: TGTGCCAGCAGACCGGGACAGGGTTTCAACGAGCAGTACTTC
J gene: TRBJ2-5; D gene: NA; clone size: NA; V gene: TRBV6-5; CDR3 protein: CASTRASDHGETQYF; CDR3 DNA: TGTGCCAGCACTCGAGCTAGCGATCACGGGGAGACCCAGTACTTC
J gene: TRBJ2-7; D gene: NA; clone size: NA; V gene: TRBV18; CDR3 protein: CASSPTYEQYF; CDR3 DNA: TGTGCCAGCTCACCTACCTACGAGCAGTACTTC
J gene: TRBJ1-1; D gene: TRBD1; clone size: NA; V gene: TRBV29-1; CDR3 protein: CSVDGQGVNTEAFF; CDR3 DNA: TGCAGCGTTGATGGACAGGGGGTGAACACTGAAGCTTTCTTT
J gene: TRBJ1-6; D gene: NA; clone size: NA; V gene: TRBV30; CDR3 protein: CASSTGYNSPLHF; CDR3 DNA: TGTGCCTCCTCGACAGGATATAATTCACCCCTCCACTTT
J gene: TRBJ2-7; D gene: NA; clone size: NA; V gene: TRBV27; CDR3 protein: CASSFSGYGHEQYF; CDR3 DNA: TGTGCCAGCAGTTTCTCGGGGTATGGCCACGAGCAGTACTTC
J gene: TRBJ2-1; D gene: TRBD2; clone size: few; V gene: TRBV10-3; CDR3 protein: CAISASGRAWNEQFF; CDR3 DNA: TGTGCCATCAGTGCTAGCGGGAGGGCCTGGAATGAGCAGTTCTTC
J gene: TRBJ2-3; D gene: TRBD2; clone size: NA; V gene: TRBV19; CDR3 protein: CASTPAGGRPDTQYF; CDR3 DNA: TGTGCCAGTACTCCGGCGGGGGGGAGGCCAGATACGCAGTATTTT
J gene: TRBJ1-5; D gene: NA; clone size: NA; V gene: TRBV21-1; CDR3 protein: CANPDGGDSNQPQHF; CDR3 DNA: TGTGCCAACCCGGACGGAGGAGATAGCAATCAGCCCCAGCATTTT
J gene: TRBJ1-5; D gene: TRBD1; clone size: NA; V gene: TRBV6-1; CDR3 protein: CASSEGTGNQPQHF; CDR3 DNA: TGTGCCAGCAGTGAGGGGACAGGCAATCAGCCCCAGCATTTT
J gene: TRBJ1-1; D gene: NA; clone size: NA; V gene: TRBV7-3; CDR3 protein: CASSPAGANTEAFF; CDR3 DNA: TGTGCCAGCAGCCCGGCGGGGGCGAACACTGAAGCTTTCTTT
J gene: TRBJ2-5; D gene: NA; clone size: NA; V gene: TRBV7-2; CDR3 protein: CASSFEPRGTQYF; CDR3 DNA: TGTGCCAGCAGCTTCGAGCCAAGGGGGACCCAGTACTTC
J gene: TRBJ1-1; D gene: NA; clone size: NA; V gene: TRBV9; CDR3 protein: CASSVVAGEGEAFF; CDR3 DNA: TGTGCCAGCAGCGTAGTAGCAGGGGAAGGTGAAGCTTTCTTT
J gene: TRBJ1-1; D gene: NA; clone size: NA; V gene: TRBV2; CDR3 protein: CASSMRVGNTEAFF; CDR3 DNA: TGTGCCAGCAGTATGAGGGTTGGGAACACTGAAGCTTTCTTT
J gene: TRBJ1-2; D gene: NA; clone size: NA; V gene: TRBV28; CDR3 protein: CASSTGGASRGYTF; CDR3 DNA: TGTGCCAGCAGCACCGGGGGAGCCTCGAGAGGCTACACCTTC
J gene: TRBJ1-5; D gene: NA; clone size: NA; V gene: TRBV7-2; CDR3 protein: CASSLDQGLGNQPQHF; CDR3 DNA: TGTGCCAGCAGCTTAGACCAGGGACTAGGCAATCAGCCCCAGCATTTT
J gene: TRBJ2-7; D gene: TRBD1; clone size: NA; V gene: TRBV5-4; CDR3 protein: CASSTVTGGTHEQYF; CDR3 DNA: TGTGCCAGCAGTACCGTGACAGGGGGAACCCACGAGCAGTACTTC
J gene: TRBJ2-2; D gene: TRBD1; clone size: NA; V gene: TRBV9; CDR3 protein: CASSAGTGWTVGELFF; CDR3 DNA: TGTGCCAGCAGCGCGGGGACAGGGTGGACCGTCGGGGAGCTGTTTTTT
J gene: TRBJ2-1; D gene: NA; clone size: few; V gene: TRBV10-3; CDR3 protein: CAMGGNEQFF; CDR3 DNA: TGTGCCATGGGGGGCAATGAGCAGTTCTTC
J gene: TRBJ2-3; D gene: TRBD2; clone size: few; V gene: TRBV5-8; CDR3 protein: CASRPFAGGGYF; CDR3 DNA: TGTGCCAGCAGGCCCTTTGCGGGGGGCGGGTATTTT
J gene: TRBJ2-7; D gene: NA; clone size: few; V gene: TRBV6-6; CDR3 protein: CASTSRDKPYEQYF; CDR3 DNA: TGTGCCAGCACCTCCCGGGACAAGCCCTACGAGCAGTACTTC
J gene: TRBJ2-5; D gene: NA; clone size: NA; V gene: TRBV11-1; CDR3 protein: CASSLWEIQYF; CDR3 DNA: TGTGCCAGCAGCCTGTGGGAGATCCAGTACTTC
J gene: TRBJ2-7; D gene: TRBD2; clone size: NA; V gene: TRBV29-1; CDR3 protein: CSVEGVAGTRNYEQYF; CDR3 DNA: TGCAGCGTTGAGGGAGTAGCGGGGACTAGAAACTACGAGCAGTACTTC
J gene: TRBJ2-7; D gene: NA; clone size: NA; V gene: TRBV7-7; CDR3 protein: CASSQGQGPSYEQYF; CDR3 DNA: TGTGCCAGCAGCCAAGGGCAGGGGCCTTCCTACGAGCAGTACTTC
J gene: TRBJ1-1; D gene: NA; clone size: few; V gene: TRBV7-2; CDR3 protein: CASSLGPGNTEAFF; CDR3 DNA: TGTGCCAGCAGCTTAGGTCCGGGGAACACTGAAGCTTTCTTT
J gene: TRBJ1-2; D gene: TRBD1; clone size: NA; V gene: TRBV7-8; CDR3 protein: CASSLATGAGYGYTF; CDR3 DNA: TGTGCCAGCAGCTTAGCGACAGGGGCCGGCTATGGCTACACCTTC
J gene: TRBJ2-1; D gene: TRBD2; clone size: NA; V gene: TRBV7-9; CDR3 protein: CASSLSGRADEQFF; CDR3 DNA: TGTGCCAGCAGCCTTAGCGGGAGGGCCGATGAGCAGTTCTTC
J gene: TRBJ2-5; D gene: NA; clone size: NA; V gene: TRBV27; CDR3 protein: CASSPGTQYF; CDR3 DNA: TGTGCCAGCAGTCCCGGTACCCAGTACTTC
J gene: TRBJ2-2; D gene: NA; clone size: NA; V gene: TRBV27; CDR3 protein: CASKPQGLGELFF; CDR3 DNA: TGTGCCAGCAAACCCCAGGGGCTCGGGGAGCTGTTTTTT
J gene: TRBJ2-5; D gene: NA; clone size: NA; V gene: TRBV5-1; CDR3 protein: CASSLESGAETQYF; CDR3 DNA: TGCGCCAGCAGCTTGGAGTCAGGGGCGGAGACCCAGTACTTC
J gene: TRBJ1-2; D gene: NA; clone size: NA; V gene: TRBV7-7; CDR3 protein: CANRKRVVKQSRGGRTNYGYTF; CDR3 DNA: TGTGCCAACCGCAAACGGGTGGTCAAGCAATCCAGGGGAGGGCGGACTAACTATGGCTACACCTTC
J gene: TRBJ2-1; D gene: TRBD2; clone size: NA; V gene: TRBV5-1; CDR3 protein: CASSSPLSSGRAGTFNEQFF; CDR3 DNA: TGCGCCAGCAGCTCCCCGCTCTCTAGCGGGAGGGCCGGAACGTTCAATGAGCAGTTCTTC
J gene: TRBJ2-1; D gene: TRBD2; clone size: few; V gene: TRBV25-1; CDR3 protein: CASSVAGGRYNEQFF; CDR3 DNA: TGTGCCAGCAGCGTAGCGGGAGGGCGGTACAATGAGCAGTTCTTC
J gene: TRBJ2-1; D gene: NA; clone size: NA; V gene: TRBV19; CDR3 protein: CASFGGAAYNEQFF; CDR3 DNA: TGTGCCAGCTTCGGTGGGGCGGCCTACAATGAGCAGTTCTTC
J gene: TRBJ2-7; D gene: TRBD1; clone size: NA; V gene: TRBV10-2; CDR3 protein: CASSWGQGGEQYF; CDR3 DNA: TGCGCCAGCTCGTGGGGACAGGGGGGCGAGCAGTACTTC
J gene: TRBJ1-2; D gene: NA; clone size: NA; V gene: TRBV5-1; CDR3 protein: CASSPGGNQGYGYTF; CDR3 DNA: TGCGCCAGCAGCCCCGGGGGGAACCAAGGCTATGGCTACACCTTC